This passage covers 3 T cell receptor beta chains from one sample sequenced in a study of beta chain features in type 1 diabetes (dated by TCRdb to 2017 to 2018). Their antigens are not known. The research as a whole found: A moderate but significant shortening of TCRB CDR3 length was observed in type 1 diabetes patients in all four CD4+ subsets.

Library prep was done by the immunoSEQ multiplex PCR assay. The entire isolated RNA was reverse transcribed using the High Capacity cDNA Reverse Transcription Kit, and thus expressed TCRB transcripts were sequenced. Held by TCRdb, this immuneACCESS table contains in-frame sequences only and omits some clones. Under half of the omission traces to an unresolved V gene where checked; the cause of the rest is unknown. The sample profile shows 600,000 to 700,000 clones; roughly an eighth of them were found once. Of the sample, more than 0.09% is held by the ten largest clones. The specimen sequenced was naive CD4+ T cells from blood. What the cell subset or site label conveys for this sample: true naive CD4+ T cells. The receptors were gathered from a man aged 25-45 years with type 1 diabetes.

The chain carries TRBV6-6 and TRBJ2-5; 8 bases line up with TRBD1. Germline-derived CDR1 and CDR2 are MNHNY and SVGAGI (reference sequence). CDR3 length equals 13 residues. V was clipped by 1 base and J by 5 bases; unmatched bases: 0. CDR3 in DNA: TGTGCCAGCAGTTACTGGACAGGGGAGACCCAGTACTTC. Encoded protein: CASSYWTGETQYF.

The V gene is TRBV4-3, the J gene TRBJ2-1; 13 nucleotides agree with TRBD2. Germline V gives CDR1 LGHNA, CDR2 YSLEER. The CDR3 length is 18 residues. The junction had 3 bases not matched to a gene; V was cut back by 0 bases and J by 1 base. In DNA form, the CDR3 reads TGCGCCAGCAGCCAAGAAGGACTAGCGGGGGCGTCCTACAATGAGCAGTTCTTC. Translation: CASSQEGLAGASYNEQFF.

The CDR3 region is CGCAGVGQPQHF. In DNA form, the CDR3 reads TGTGGATGTGCCGGGGTTGGTCAGCCCCAGCATTTT. This sequence joins TRBV28 and TRBJ1-5; no definite D call. CDR1 and CDR2 (germline): MDHEN, SYDVKM. This CDR3 is 12 amino acids long.